This T cell receptor (beta chain) was identified in a study of CD8+CD57+ T cells in acquired aplastic anemia. Study summary: The sorted CD4+ and CD8+ cells yielded an average around 3 ug of DNA.

The template for TCR beta VDJ and CDR3 sequence profiling was genomic DNA. In TCRdb, the reads were re-called with MiXCR into one record per CDR3 protein. The sample consists of just over 200,000 distinct CDR3 sequences, 65% of them appearing once. Selection for sequencing was limited to patients who had shown CD8+CD57+ cell expansion by flow cytometry. Everyone among the patients had severe acquired aplastic anemia. The blood sampling took place in patients who had so far received no therapy. V shed 1 base, J shed 6 bases, and the junction held 8 bases outside the gene matches. The CDR3 is made up of 15 amino acids. CDR1 is SGHRS, CDR2 YFSETQ, per germline.

The V and J genes are TRBV5-1 and TRBJ2-7, with 9 bases aligning to TRBD1. Sequenced sample: sorted CD4+, CD8+, or CD8+CD57+ T cells (not recorded which) from PBMCs. The receptor comes from a human donor with aplastic anemia. This CDR3 reads CASSLNRDRASEQYF. The CDR3 DNA is TGCGCCAGCAGCTTGAACCGGGACAGGGCATCCGAGCAGTACTTC.